The 29 T cell receptor beta chains in this list originate from one sample, sequenced in a study of T cell repertoires in cytomegalovirus infection. Each CDR3 protein gets one entry after TCRdb re-called the reads with MiXCR. This table holds 680,000 or so distinct CDR3 sequences, roughly 35% found once. The specimen sequenced was PBMCs. The receptor source for this set is a human donor in good health (CMV status not recorded). Some clones in this sample may be carry-over from other donors' samples.

Many counts were recorded for this clonotype. The rearrangement links TRBV7-8 to TRBJ2-3, with a weak D call TRBD2 (7 bases). CDR3 length: 19 residues. The V gene lost 3 bases and the J gene lost 0 bases, with 22 bases spanning the gap. The germline V gene has CDR1 SGHVS and CDR2 FQNEAQ. The DNA of the CDR3 is TGTGCCAGCAGCTTGGTGGGGGGGCCACGAAGCCTAAGCACAGATACGCAGTATTTT. Translated, it gives CASSLVGGPRSLSTDTQYF.

The chain has TRBV28 and TRBJ2-4; D gene ambiguous. The CDR3 length is 15 residues. V gave up 6 bases and J gave up 0 bases, with 12 bases separating them. The germline gives CDR1 MDHEN, CDR2 SYDVKM. CDR3 in amino acids: CASSSSPLAKNIQYF. In nucleotides, the CDR3 is TGTGCCAGCAGCAGCTCTCCACTAGCCAAAAACATTCAGTACTTC. Full variable domain (missing parts from reference TRBV28 and TRBJ2-4): DVKVTQSSRYLVKRTGEKVFLECVQDMDHENMFWYRQDPGLGLRLIYFSYDVKMKEKGDIPEGYSVSREKKERFSLILESASTNQTSMYLCASSSSPLAKNIQYFGAGTRLSVL.

This clonotype was seen more than once but under ten times. The rearrangement uses TRBV29-1 and TRBJ1-3, with TRBD1 matching 8 bases. V gave up 6 bases and J gave up 0 bases; unmatched junction bases: 4. The CDR3 contains 14 residues. Per germline, CDR1 SQVTM and CDR2 ANQGSEA. The DNA for the CDR3 is TGCAGCGTAGACACAGGGGGCTCTGGAAACACCATATATTTT. This gives the protein CSVDTGGSGNTIYF.

This chain connects TRBV20-1 to TRBJ1-2, with TRBD1 as a possible D gene (6 bases). Germline V gene sequence: CDR1 DFQATT, CDR2 SNEGSKA (reference sequence). Trimming shortened V by 3 bases and J by 6 bases, and 17 bases separated the two germline ends. CDR3 length: 14 amino acids. CDR3 DNA: TGCAGTGCTAGGGTACAGGGTTCTAGGAATGGCTACACCTTC. Residues: CSARVQGSRNGYTF.

The CDR3 sequence: CASSAGAGANVLTF. In nucleotides, the CDR3 is TGTGCCAGCAGCGCCGGGGCTGGGGCCAACGTCCTGACTTTC. The rearrangement uses TRBV7-3 and TRBJ2-6; D may be TRBD2 (5 bases). V lost 5 bases and J lost 2, with 7 bases in between. The CDR3 runs 14 residues. Germline values: CDR1 SGHTA, CDR2 FQGTGA.

This clonotype has a single count. The rearrangement uses TRBV28 and TRBJ1-4; the D is unclear. This CDR3 has 14 residues. Germline V lookup: CDR1 MDHEN, CDR2 SYDVKM. The V and J ends lost 6 bases and 2 bases respectively, with 10 bases between them. The CDR3 loop reads CASSQVTTNEKLFF. The CDR3 nucleotides read TGTGCCAGCAGCCAGGTTACTACTAATGAAAAACTGTTTTTT.

The J gene is TRBJ1-5, the V gene TRBV28; TRBD1 is a possible D gene (6 bases). Germline CDR1 and CDR2: MDHEN and SYDVKM. The CDR3 covers 14 residues. Trimming took 5 bases from V and 7 from J, leaving 15 bases between them. CDR3 nucleotides: TGTGCCAGCAGTCCCTCGGGGGCAAGGCAGCCCCAGCATTTT. This codes for CASSPSGARQPQHF.

The chain employs TRBV27 and TRBJ2-3; 8 nucleotides agree with TRBD2. The CDR3 loop spans 15 amino acids. The V and J ends lost 5 bases and 0 bases, in that order; junction bases with no gene match: 4. CDR1 and CDR2 (germline): MNHEY, SMNVEV (reference sequence). Here the CDR3 reads CASSRLAISTDTQYF. The CDR3 DNA reads TGTGCCAGCAGTAGACTAGCGATAAGCACAGATACGCAGTATTTT.

This clonotype was detected many times. The chain uses TRBV6-1 and TRBJ2-1, with TRBD2 identical over 7 bases. The length of the CDR3 is 16 residues. With 8 bases clipped from V and 4 bases from J, the junction kept 14 bases outside the gene matches. Germline CDR1 and CDR2: MNHNS and SASEGT. CDR3 amino acids: CASRQTTLAQYNEQFF. DNA for the CDR3: TGTGCCAGCCGCCAAACTACACTAGCGCAATACAATGAGCAGTTCTTC.

About this clonotype: The junction and the germline gene differ at one end; a read error may be behind it. The chain couples TRBV12-3 or TRBV12-4 to TRBJ2-1; 8 bases fit TRBD2. The length of the CDR3 is 13 residues. CDR3: CARSPGLDNDQFF. The CDR3 nucleotides are TGTGCCAGAAGTCCGGGACTAGACAATGATCAGTTCTTC.

Of note for this clonotype: Sequence at one end of the junction differs from germline and may be a read error. This rearrangement joins TRBV29-1 to TRBJ1-2; no firm D call. Per the germline V gene, CDR1 is SQVTM and CDR2 is ANQGSEA. CDR3 size: 12 residues. CDR3 sequence (DNA): TGCAGCGCTCCGATGTTGGGCTATGGCTACAACTTC. Translation gives CSAPMLGYGYNF.

This clonotype has more than one count but fewer than ten. V is TRBV27 and J is TRBJ2-7; D is perhaps TRBD2 (5 bases). V lost 6 bases and J lost 7, with 13 bases in between. The CDR3 runs to 12 residues. The germline V gene encodes CDR1 MNHEY and CDR2 SMNVEV (reference sequence). The CDR3 loop reads CASSPAGWEQYF. Here the CDR3 DNA reads TGTGCCAGCAGCCCGGCGGGTTGGGAGCAGTACTTC.

The chain uses TRBV19 and TRBJ2-6; D may be TRBD1 or TRBD2 (6 bases each). CDR3 length: 16 residues. Between the trimmed V and J ends, which lost 5 bases and 2 bases, there was a span of 13 bases. Germline V lookup: CDR1 LNHDA, CDR2 SQIVND (reference sequence). CDR3 loop: CASSQRGGTGANVLTF. The CDR3 DNA follows: TGTGCCAGTAGTCAAAGAGGGGGGACTGGGGCCAACGTCCTGACTTTC.

This clonotype has a single count. The J gene is TRBJ1-2, the V gene TRBV28; D gene ambiguous. The V end lost 4 bases, the J end lost 6 bases, and 15 bases lay between the germline ends. The CDR3 has 14 amino acids. Germline V gene lookup returns CDR1 MDHEN and CDR2 SYDVKM. CDR3 nucleotide sequence: TGTGCCAGCAGTTCTCGGACGGGATGGAATGGCTACACCTTC. Protein: CASSSRTGWNGYTF.

This clonotype has a handful of counts. CDR3 DNA sequence: TGTGCCAGCAGTCGACGAGGGACTAGCAGAAGAGACTCCTACGAGCAGTACTTC. It specifies CASSRRGTSRRDSYEQYF. This chain joins TRBV27 and TRBJ2-7; 9 bases match TRBD2. The ends lost 5 bases at V and 0 bases at J; junction bases unmatched: 14. Germline CDR1 is MNHEY and CDR2 is SMNVEV (reference sequence). The CDR3 runs 18 residues.

This clonotype was seen a single time. The chain couples TRBV19 to TRBJ1-5, with 7 bases lining up with TRBD1. This CDR3 contains 12 residues. The V segment lost 11 bases and the J segment 4 bases; nucleotides outside the gene matches: 5. Germline CDR1 and CDR2: LNHDA and SQIVND (reference sequence). CDR3 coding DNA: TGTGCCGCCCAACAGGGGAATCAGCCCCAGCATTTT. Its protein is CAAQQGNQPQHF.

This clonotype was seen a handful of times. The CDR3 nucleotides are TGTGCCAGCTCACCACCGTGGGGGAGGAAAAGCTCTGGGGCCAACGTCCTGACTTTC. It is translated as CASSPPWGRKSSGANVLTF. The rearrangement joins TRBV18 to TRBJ2-6, with a weak D call TRBD2 (6 bases). The germline V and J ends were trimmed by 0 bases and 0 bases, with 15 bases remaining between them. The CDR3 runs to 19 residues. Germline assignment: CDR1 KGHSH and CDR2 LQKENI.

This clonotype occurred a few times. The chain combines TRBV7-9 with TRBJ1-2, with TRBD1 as a possible D gene (5 bases). There are 13 residues in the CDR3. CDR1 and CDR2 (germline): SEHNR, FQNEAQ (reference sequence). The V and J ends lost 5 bases and 7 bases respectively, with 14 bases between them. The CDR3 protein is CASSPPGTSGYTF. CDR3 nucleotide sequence: TGTGCCAGCAGCCCCCCGGGGACGAGTGGCTACACCTTC.

This sequence joins TRBV28 and TRBJ2-2, with TRBD2 matching over 16 bases. V lost 6 bases and J lost 2; bases outside the gene matches: 12. Germline V lookup: CDR1 MDHEN, CDR2 SYDVKM. The CDR3 sequence is 20 residues long. CDR3 DNA sequence: TGTGCCAGCAGCTATACCGGGACTAGCGGGAGGGTGGCCAACACCGGGGAGCTGTTTTTT. Protein: CASSYTGTSGRVANTGELFF.

The chain employs TRBV12-3 or TRBV12-4 and TRBJ2-5; tentative D call: TRBD2 (5 bases). The CDR3 has 16 amino acids. Trimming took off 6 bases at V and 2 bases at J, with 19 bases between the two ends. The CDR3 loop is CASRRTAVGGQETQYF. The CDR3 region has the DNA TGTGCCAGCAGAAGAACAGCCGTTGGAGGACAAGAGACCCAGTACTTC.

This chain connects TRBV7-9 to TRBJ2-2, with unresolved D. This CDR3 has 14 residues. V lost 4 bases and J 5 bases, leaving 11 bases between the germline ends. Per the germline V gene, CDR1 is SEHNR and CDR2 is FQNEAQ (reference sequence). CDR3: CASSSGPWTGELFF. CDR3 DNA: TGTGCCAGCAGCTCAGGACCGTGGACCGGGGAGCTGTTTTTT.

This clonotype was detected only a few times. V gene TRBV4-1 combines with J gene TRBJ2-4, with D possibly TRBD2 on 6 matching bases. The CDR3 covers 15 residues. From germline, CDR1 is MGHRA and CDR2 YSYEKL. Trimming took 0 bases from V and 8 from J, leaving 14 bases between them. CDR3 DNA sequence: TGCGCCAGCAGCCAAGATGCGGGACCCAGTTACATTCAGTACTTC. Translated, it gives CASSQDAGPSYIQYF.

This clonotype occurred many times. The rearrangement joins TRBV7-9 to TRBJ2-7; 10 bases are a match to TRBD2. This CDR3 region has 14 residues. J gave up 6 bases and V 8 bases, and 10 bases lay outside the gene matches. Germline CDR1 and CDR2: SEHNR and FQNEAQ (reference sequence). Written as DNA, the CDR3 is TGTGCCAGCGGAGACCTAGCGGGAGTGGGCGAGCAGTACTTC. Amino acids: CASGDLAGVGEQYF.

This chain connects TRBV6-2 or TRBV6-3 to TRBJ1-2; D remains ambiguous. The CDR3 runs to 13 residues. Germline CDR1 reads MNHEY; CDR2 reads SVGEGT. The V gene lost 2 bases and the J gene lost 1 base, with 5 bases spanning the gap. For the CDR3, the DNA is TGTGCCAGCAGTTACAAGGGTAACTATGGCTACACCTTC. Translation: CASSYKGNYGYTF.

This clonotype was counted many times. The chain is built from TRBV7-2 and TRBJ2-5, with D tentatively TRBD2 (6 bases). The germline gives CDR1 SGHTA, CDR2 FQGNSA. V dropped 3 bases and J dropped 5 bases, with 16 bases sitting between them. There are 15 residues in the CDR3. CDR3 in amino acids: CASSLLTGVWETQYF. CDR3 coding DNA: TGTGCCAGCAGCTTGCTAACGGGAGTTTGGGAGACCCAGTACTTC.

The rearrangement joins TRBV12-3 or TRBV12-4 to TRBJ1-1, with unresolved D. V lost 2 bases, J lost 4 bases, and 11 bases lay in between. The CDR3 is made up of 14 amino acids. The CDR3 nucleotides read TGTGCCAGCAGTTTACACAGAATGAGCACTGAAGCTTTCTTT. Translation: CASSLHRMSTEAFF.

This chain connects TRBV24-1 to TRBJ2-1; the match to TRBD2 covers 13 bases. The trim removed 7 bases at V and 6 bases at J, leaving 17 bases unmatched. CDR1 and CDR2 from the germline V gene are KGHDR and SFDVKD. This CDR3 is built from 19 residues. CDR3 protein: CATSGQNPHRTSGSNEQFF. CDR3 in DNA: TGTGCCACCAGCGGCCAGAACCCCCATCGGACTAGCGGGAGCAATGAGCAGTTCTTC.

This clonotype is a singleton in its sample. Here the CDR3 omits its conserved ending phenylalanine or tryptophan, so a read error is the likely source. The CDR3 reads CASSVGASGMSNEQFL. CDR3 DNA: TGTGCCAGCAGCGTAGGAGCCAGCGGGATGAGCAATGAGCAGTTCTTA. This chain uses TRBV9 with TRBJ2-1; 7 nucleotides match TRBD2. From germline, CDR1 is SGDLS and CDR2 YYNGEE. Trimming at V came to 0 bases and at J to 6 bases, leaving 9 bases not matched to a gene. This CDR3 has 16 amino acids.

This clonotype was counted a few times. The chain recombines TRBV12-3 or TRBV12-4 with TRBJ1-5; TRBD1 matches at 9 bases. V lost 4 bases to trimming and J lost 0 bases; unmatched junction nucleotides: 7. The CDR3 has 17 amino acids. The CDR3 nucleotides read TGTGCCAGCAGTTCCACAGGGGGCCCTGATAGCAATCAGCCCCAGCATTTT. It codes for CASSSTGGPDSNQPQHF.